These T cell receptor beta chains were read from a single sample in a study of T cells in Graves' hyperthyroidism and ophthalmopathy. TCRdb re-analysed the multiplex PCR reads in MiXCR, keeping a single row per CDR3 protein. The data contain 650,000 to 750,000 distinct CDR3 sequences, around 15% of them singletons. Sequencing used blood. The receptor source for this set is a woman under 30 with Graves' hyperthyroidism. Both conserved end residues are part of each CDR3. A D gene is named only where the DNA matches it firmly. Clone size is not always given. Where it is, it says once, few, many or a class for expanded clones.

D	size	length	J	V	DNA	CDR3
.	few	11	TRBJ2-1	TRBV12-3/TRBV12-4	TGTGCCAGCAGTTTAAACTATGAGCAGTTCTTC	CASSLNYEQFF
TRBD2	.	21	TRBJ2-3	TRBV9	TGTGCCAGCAGCGTAGCTCCCCGGACTAGCGGGAGAAGGATGGACCCAGATACGCAGTATTTT	CASSVAPRTSGRRMDPDTQYF
.	few	14	TRBJ1-5	TRBV19	TGTGCCAGTAGTATGGGCACAATGAATCAGCCCCAGCATTTT	CASSMGTMNQPQHF
.	.	12	TRBJ2-3	TRBV20-1	TGCAGTGCTACAATCGGGAAGGATACGCAGTATTTT	CSATIGKDTQYF
.	few	14	TRBJ1-1	TRBV7-9	TGTGCCAGCAGCTTTTCTCAGGCGAACACTGAAGCTTTCTTT	CASSFSQANTEAFF
.	many	12	TRBJ2-1	TRBV6-2/TRBV6-3	TGTGCCACCGGTAGCTCCTACAATGAGCAGTTCTTC	CATGSSYNEQFF
.	.	17	TRBJ2-7	TRBV10-3	TGTGCCATCAGTGAACCGTTGGGAGCGGAGGGAACCTACGAGCAGTACTTC	CAISEPLGAEGTYEQYF
.	many	14	TRBJ1-1	TRBV11-2	TGTGCCAGCAGCTTAGATCAAGGGAACACTGAAGCTTTCTTT	CASSLDQGNTEAFF
.	many	14	TRBJ2-7	TRBV20-1	TGCAGTGCCCCAGCGGAGGCGAGGGACTACGAGCAGTACTTC	CSAPAEARDYEQYF
.	many	15	TRBJ2-7	TRBV3-1	TGTGCCAGCAGCCAAGACGTGAGACAGGCCTACGAGCAGTACTTC	CASSQDVRQAYEQYF
.	many	11	TRBJ2-7	TRBV6-2/TRBV6-3	TGTGCCAGCACCCTAGGGTACGAGCAGTACTTC	CASTLGYEQYF
.	many	14	TRBJ1-4	TRBV2	TGTGCCAGCAGGCCACGTATTCTCACCGAAAAACTGTTTTTT	CASRPRILTEKLFF
.	.	15	TRBJ2-7	TRBV25-1	TGTGCCAGCAGTGGACCGGGACAAGCGTTTTACGAGCAGTACTTC	CASSGPGQAFYEQYF
TRBD2	.	16	TRBJ2-3	TRBV15	TGTGCCACCACCGGGACTAGCGGACAACGCACAGATACGCAGTATTTT	CATTGTSGQRTDTQYF
TRBD2	many	21	TRBJ2-3	TRBV15	TGTGCCACCAGCACCACGCCAGGGACTAGCGGGAAGGGTGAGAGCACAGATACGCAGTATTTT	CATSTTPGTSGKGESTDTQYF
TRBD1	.	17	TRBJ1-5	TRBV19	TGTGCCAGTAGTTCTTCCTCCGGGACAGATAGCAATCAGCCCCAGCATTTT	CASSSSSGTDSNQPQHF
.	many	13	TRBJ2-7	TRBV12-3/TRBV12-4	TGTGCCAGCAGTTTTGGGGGAAACTACGAGCAGTACTTC	CASSFGGNYEQYF
TRBD1	few	16	TRBJ2-1	TRBV5-6	TGTGCCAGCAGCTTGATCCCGGGACAGGGGAACGATGAGCAGTTCTTC	CASSLIPGQGNDEQFF
TRBD2	many	14	TRBJ2-7	TRBV18	TGTGCCAGCTCAAAAGCGGGAGGGATCTACGAGCAGTACTTC	CASSKAGGIYEQYF
TRBD2	many	17	TRBJ2-1	TRBV28	TGTGCCAGCAGTTTAGGTTACCGTAGCGGGAGAAAAGTGGGGCAGTTCTTC	CASSLGYRSGRKVGQFF
.	many	16	TRBJ1-2	TRBV28	TGTGCCAGCAGGACTGCCGTGGCGAGCCTTAACTATGGCTACACCTTC	CASRTAVASLNYGYTF
.	many	18	TRBJ2-6	TRBV7-8	TGTGCCAGCAGCTCCAAGCGGGACACGTACTCTGGGGCCAACGTCCTGACTTTC	CASSSKRDTYSGANVLTF
TRBD2	many	15	TRBJ2-3	TRBV5-1	TGCGCCAGCAGCTTGGTGAGCGGGGGGGCAGATACGCAGTATTTT	CASSLVSGGADTQYF
TRBD1	few	17	TRBJ1-4	TRBV7-9	TGTGCCAGCAGCCGAACCGGGACAGACCCCTCCAAGGAAAAACTGTTTTTT	CASSRTGTDPSKEKLFF
TRBD2	many	16	TRBJ2-4	TRBV6-2/TRBV6-3	TGTGCCAGCAGTTACCCAGCGGGACTAGCCAAAAACATTCAGTACTTC	CASSYPAGLAKNIQYF
.	.	19	TRBJ2-7	TRBV4-3	TGCGCCAGCAGCCAAGAAGTAGGATTGGTCGGGCATCATGTCTACGAGCAGTACTTC	CASSQEVGLVGHHVYEQYF